This passage covers 9 T cell receptor beta chains from one sample sequenced in a study of T cell responses to AZD1222 COVID-19 vaccine. Here immunoSEQ multiplex PCR was the method, and the copy in TCRdb shows in-frame clones only, minus some. This sample carries approximately 110,000 clones, around 86% of them seen once, and the ten largest clones take 1.2%. The sequencing used peripheral blood, collected on day 0 of AZD1222 vaccination. The origin of the receptors is an adult in good health.

The V and J genes are TRBV18 and TRBJ2-3, with D possibly being TRBD2 (5 bases). In germline, CDR1 is KGHSH, CDR2 LQKENI. Trimming left V 3 bases short and J 3 bases short, with 7 bases between. The CDR3 covers 13 residues. CDR3: CASSPRTTDTQYF. The DNA of the CDR3 is TGTGCCAGCTCACCGCGGACTACAGATACGCAGTATTTT.

This clone was counted once. The chain is built from TRBV14 and TRBJ1-3; D is unclear. The CDR3 extends over 17 amino acids. Germline CDR1 and CDR2: SGHDN and FVKESK. With 0 bases removed from V and 4 bases from J, the gap between germline ends came to 16 bases. CDR3 nucleotide sequence: TGTGCCAGCAGCCAAGATGCGTCGAGGGCACCGGGAAACACCATATATTTT. Translated: CASSQDASRAPGNTIYF.

The V gene is TRBV11-2, the J gene TRBJ1-4, with 9 positions matching TRBD1. CDR1 and CDR2 (germline): SGHAT, FQNNGV. J gave up 1 base and V 5 bases, and 11 bases lay outside the gene matches. This CDR3 is built from 18 residues. CDR3 in amino acids: CASSPIGQGKETNEKLFF. The CDR3 region has the DNA TGTGCCAGCAGCCCTATAGGACAGGGGAAGGAAACTAATGAAAAACTGTTTTTT.

This chain joins TRBV5-1 and TRBJ2-7; the D gene is possibly TRBD2 (5 bases). Trimming cost V 4 bases and J 3 bases, with 14 bases left between them. CDR3 length: 14 residues. In germline, CDR1 is SGHRS, CDR2 YFSETQ. CDR3 residues: CASSPDLVYYEQYF. CDR3 in DNA: TGCGCCAGCAGCCCGGACTTGGTCTACTACGAGCAGTACTTC.

The J gene is TRBJ1-2, the V gene TRBV15; 9 positions agree with TRBD1. This CDR3 is built from 15 residues. Germline CDR1 is LNHNV and CDR2 is YYDKDF (reference sequence). The ends lost 1 base at V and 7 bases at J; junction bases unmatched: 7. The CDR3 here is CATSRVTGTGSGYTF. Here the CDR3 DNA reads TGTGCCACCAGCAGAGTAACCGGGACAGGGAGTGGCTACACCTTC.

V and J are TRBV7-9 and TRBJ2-2; perhaps D is TRBD1 or TRBD2 (6 bases each). V lost 6 bases and J lost 2, with 19 bases in between. The germline CDR1 and CDR2 sequences are SEHNR and FQNEAQ (reference sequence). The CDR3 is 17 residues long. Here the CDR3 reads CASRPPSGGLNTGELFF. DNA for the CDR3: TGTGCCAGCAGACCGCCGTCCGGGGGCCTTAACACCGGGGAGCTGTTTTTT.

Here the CDR3 DNA reads TGTGCCAGCAGGGTGAGGGACAGGGGCAATCAGCCCCAGCATTTT. Its translation: CASRVRDRGNQPQHF. The chain uses TRBV7-9 and TRBJ1-5; 9 bases fit TRBD1. This CDR3 comprises 15 residues. Germline CDR1 reads SEHNR; CDR2 reads FQNEAQ (reference sequence). Losses at the gene ends were 6 bases for V and 2 bases for J; bases not matched to a gene: 5.

The chain has TRBV5-1 and TRBJ1-2, with TRBD1 matching over 9 bases. J gave up 6 bases and V 4 bases, and 4 bases lay outside the gene matches. The CDR3 spans 13 residues. CDR1 is SGHRS and CDR2 is YFSETQ in the germline V gene. The CDR3 DNA follows: TGCGCCAGCAGCGTCGGACAGGGGCATGGCTACACCTTC. Encoded protein: CASSVGQGHGYTF. Using reference TRBV5-1 and TRBJ1-2 for the parts outside the CDR3, the full variable domain is KAGVTQTPRYLIKTRGQQVTLSCSPISGHRSVSWYQQTPGQGLQFLFEYFSETQRNKGNFPGRFSGRQFSNSRSEMNVSTLELGDSALYLCASSVGQGHGYTFGSGTRLTVV.

The chain links TRBV4-1 to TRBJ1-1; D is ambiguous. Germline values: CDR1 MGHRA, CDR2 YSYEKL. V lost 1 base and J lost 0, with 9 bases in between. The CDR3 is 15 residues long. The CDR3 DNA reads TGCGCCAGCAGCCAAGTAACTTCGGTGAACACTGAAGCTTTCTTT. Protein product: CASSQVTSVNTEAFF.